Below, one TCR beta chain is given with its context. Antigen specificity is unknown. In the authors' workflow: A classifier of distant metastasis in papillary thyroid cancer was built from CDR3 differences (across clinicopathological groups). TCRdb ran MiXCR on the PCR reads. These V and J calls originate from TCRdb's pipeline instead of the authors' own analysis. The sample lists 10,000 or so clones, approximately 29% seen once, with around 16% in the top ten. Every patient underwent thyroid surgery untreated. The data belong to a study of metastatic and nonmetastatic thyroid tumors. Study summary: Repertoire data that came from the blood and tumor or nodule tissue of malignant and benign thyroid patients were compared. Findings and limits, study-wide: According to reports, the diversity of TCR beta was significantly higher in malignant thyroid tumors than in benign nodules, and this held in both blood and tumor samples.

This CDR3 comprises 13 residues. The germline gives CDR1 SGHRS, CDR2 YFSETQ. The V end was cut by 4 bases, the J end by 9 bases, with 11 bases between. The material sequenced was tumor tissue. The origin of this receptor is a female donor with papillary thyroid cancer or a benign thyroid nodule (not recorded which). Some clones in this sample may be carry-over from other donors' samples. This chain uses TRBV5-1 with TRBJ1-6; D perhaps matches TRBD1 (6 bases). The CDR3 here is CASSTGTTSPLHF. CDR3 DNA: TGCGCCAGCAGCACCGGGACAACTTCACCCCTCCACTTT. The variable domain in full, with the rest retrieved from reference TRBV5-1 and TRBJ1-6, is KAGVTQTPRYLIKTRGQQVTLSCSPISGHRSVSWYQQTPGQGLQFLFEYFSETQRNKGNFPGRFSGRQFSNSRSEMNVSTLELGDSALYLCASSTGTTSPLHFGNGTRLTVT.